These 22 T cell receptor beta chains originate from one sample sequenced in a study of shared clonotypes between healthy human individuals. The naive CD8 population came from CD45RO-negative cells selected for CCR7, without terminally differentiated effector memory CD45RA+ cells. Method: immunoSEQ multiplex PCR; TCRdb's copy keeps in-frame clones and lacks some. The sample holds fewer than 850,000 clones, just over 95% seen once. Sequencing was carried out using naive CD8+ T cells sorted from blood. Receptor source: a man younger than 40 in good health.

This chain connects TRBV29-1 to TRBJ2-3, with D tentatively TRBD1 or TRBD2 (5 bases each). Germline CDR1 reads SQVTM; CDR2 reads ANQGSEA. Trimming pared 3 bases from V and 14 bases from J, leaving 15 bases between. The CDR3 consists of 11 residues. CDR3 in DNA: TGCAGCGTTGAGGAGGACACCCTAAGGTATTTT. Its protein is CSVEEDTLRYF.

The J gene is TRBJ2-1, the V gene TRBV9; the match to TRBD2 covers 8 bases. Germline-derived CDR1 and CDR2 are SGDLS and YYNGEE. The V and J ends lost 1 base and 0 bases, in that order; junction bases with no gene match: 6. This CDR3 comprises 17 residues. In nucleotides, the CDR3 is TGTGCCAGCAGCGTAAGGTCGGGGGGGAGCTCCTACAATGAGCAGTTCTTC. Its protein product is CASSVRSGGSSYNEQFF.

The V gene is TRBV18, the J gene TRBJ1-2; perhaps TRBD1 as D (5 bases). This CDR3 spans 13 amino acids. Germline V gene lookup returns CDR1 KGHSH and CDR2 LQKENI. The V gene lost 2 bases and the J gene lost 8 bases, with 12 bases spanning the gap. The CDR3 sequence is CASSPSRVEGYTF. DNA of the CDR3: TGTGCCAGCTCACCAAGCAGGGTTGAGGGCTACACCTTC.

The chain couples TRBV27 to TRBJ2-1; 8 bases fit TRBD1. Per germline, CDR1 MNHEY and CDR2 SMNVEV (reference sequence). Trimming took 7 bases from V and 0 from J; bases not matched to a gene: 5. The CDR3 is 15 amino acids. The CDR3 coding sequence is TGTGCCAGCACTAGGACAGGGAGCTCCTACAATGAGCAGTTCTTC. Its translation: CASTRTGSSYNEQFF.

This sequence joins TRBV27 and TRBJ1-2; TRBD1 is a possible D gene (6 bases). The V gene lost 6 bases and the J gene lost 6 bases, with 11 bases spanning the gap. Germline V gives CDR1 MNHEY, CDR2 SMNVEV (reference sequence). The CDR3 is 12 residues long. Here the CDR3 reads CASREGEDGYTF. CDR3 bases: TGTGCCAGCAGGGAGGGGGAAGATGGCTACACCTTC.

The chain has TRBV7-9 and TRBJ1-5; 9 nucleotides match TRBD1. The germline CDR1 and CDR2 sequences are SEHNR and FQNEAQ (reference sequence). This CDR3 spans 15 amino acids. V lost 5 bases, J lost 4 bases, and 6 bases stayed unmatched. The CDR3 DNA is TGTGCCAGCAGCCGTGGGACAGGGATTAATCAGCCCCAGCATTTT. The encoded protein is CASSRGTGINQPQHF.

This chain links TRBV11-2 with TRBJ2-3; D is unclear. From germline, CDR1 is SGHAT and CDR2 FQNNGV. This CDR3 contains 15 residues. Trimming pared 3 bases from V and 2 bases from J, leaving 12 bases between. The CDR3 sequence is CASSFANADTDTQYF. DNA of the CDR3: TGTGCCAGCAGCTTCGCTAATGCGGACACAGATACGCAGTATTTT.

The chain is built from TRBV5-6 and TRBJ2-1; TRBD2 aligns across 8 bases. With V trimmed by 1 base and J by 4 bases, 7 bases remained unmatched. Germline V gene data show CDR1 as SGHDT and CDR2 as YYEEEE. The CDR3 sequence is 16 residues long. The chain's CDR3 is CASSLSAGDSYNEQFF. CDR3 DNA: TGTGCCAGCAGCTTGTCAGCGGGAGATAGTTACAATGAGCAGTTCTTC.

This chain links TRBV6-5 with TRBJ2-7, with D possibly being TRBD2 (6 bases). The CDR3 length is 14 residues. Germline CDR1 MNHEY, CDR2 SVGAGI. V lost 4 bases and J 4 bases, leaving 14 bases between the germline ends. CDR3 protein: CASSSREAGYEQYF. CDR3 DNA: TGTGCCAGCAGTTCTAGGGAGGCTGGTTACGAGCAGTACTTC.

The rearrangement uses TRBV27 and TRBJ2-1; 12 nucleotides agree with TRBD2. Per the germline V gene, CDR1 is MNHEY and CDR2 is SMNVEV (reference sequence). With 4 bases clipped from V and 4 bases from J, the junction kept 14 bases outside the gene matches. This CDR3 has 19 amino acids. The CDR3 sequence: CASSSRTSGRPLIYNEQFF. CDR3 in DNA: TGTGCCAGCAGTTCCCGCACTAGCGGGAGGCCCCTTATTTACAATGAGCAGTTCTTC.

This sequence joins TRBV4-1 and TRBJ1-1; no reliable D call. This CDR3 has 13 residues. V lost 2 bases to trimming and J lost 6 bases, with 10 bases between them. Germline V gene lookup returns CDR1 MGHRA and CDR2 YSYEKL. CDR3 in amino acids: CASSQIRWSEAFF. CDR3 nucleotide sequence: TGCGCCAGCAGCCAAATACGTTGGTCTGAAGCTTTCTTT.

V and J are TRBV11-2 and TRBJ2-7, with 8 bases lining up with TRBD2. Germline assignment: CDR1 SGHAT and CDR2 FQNNGV. V lost 1 base to trimming and J lost 3 bases; unmatched junction nucleotides: 2. The CDR3 contains 14 residues. CDR3 nucleotides: TGTGCCAGCAGCTTAGTAAGCGGGAGCTACGAGCAGTACTTC. Translated: CASSLVSGSYEQYF.

The chain employs TRBV14 and TRBJ2-3; D is unresolved. CDR1 and CDR2 (germline): SGHDN, FVKESK. This CDR3 spans 14 amino acids. With 0 bases removed from V and 6 bases from J, the gap between germline ends came to 10 bases. CDR3 DNA sequence: TGTGCCAGCAGCCAAGATCCAGAATCCGATACGCAGTATTTT. It yields the protein CASSQDPESDTQYF.

The gene calls are TRBV7-9 and TRBJ2-2; D gene ambiguous. Per germline, CDR1 SEHNR and CDR2 FQNEAQ (reference sequence). The V and J ends lost 5 bases and 5 bases respectively, with 12 bases between them. The CDR3 runs 14 residues. CDR3 loop: CASSPTWGTGELFF. For the CDR3, the DNA is TGTGCCAGCAGCCCTACTTGGGGTACCGGGGAGCTGTTTTTT.

The chain has TRBV6-1 and TRBJ2-7; a weak D match, TRBD2 (6 bases). The CDR3 loop spans 13 amino acids. CDR1 is MNHNS, CDR2 SASEGT, per germline. Trimming cost V 10 bases and J 5 bases, with 18 bases left between them. CDR3 bases: TGTGCCACCGGAGGGTCCCTGCGCCACGAGCAGTACTTC. It yields the protein CATGGSLRHEQYF.

J is TRBJ2-3 and V is TRBV29-1, with 16 nucleotides matching TRBD2. J was trimmed by 9 bases and V by 2 bases; bases with no gene match: 14. CDR1 and CDR2 (germline): SQVTM, ANQGSEA. This CDR3 has 18 amino acids. Written as DNA, the CDR3 is TGCAGCGTTGAAATGCAGGCTTCGGGGACTAGCGGGAGGGCCACGCAGTATTTT. This gives the protein CSVEMQASGTSGRATQYF.

The rearrangement links TRBV11-1 to TRBJ2-3; 8 positions match TRBD2. Unmatched junction bases numbered 9, after V lost 5 bases and J lost 5 bases. The CDR3 is 15 residues long. Germline lookup yields CDR1 SGHAT and CDR2 FQDESV (reference sequence). CDR3 sequence: CASSGGLDQGDTQYF. DNA of the CDR3: TGTGCCAGCAGCGGGGGACTAGACCAGGGAGATACGCAGTATTTT.

The chain links TRBV27 to TRBJ1-2; D call uncertain. The CDR3 extends over 14 amino acids. The germline gives CDR1 MNHEY, CDR2 SMNVEV (reference sequence). The V and J ends lost 4 bases and 2 bases respectively, with 11 bases between them. DNA for the CDR3: TGTGCCAGCAGTTCCCACCTCAGGAACTATGGCTACACCTTC. Its translation is CASSSHLRNYGYTF.

The V call is TRBV7-9, the J call TRBJ2-7, with 10 bases matching TRBD1. CDR1 and CDR2 (germline): SEHNR, FQNEAQ (reference sequence). Trimming took 3 bases from V and 0 from J; bases not matched to a gene: 14. CDR3 size: 19 residues. CDR3 region: CASSFLTGQGSLFSYEQYF. In nucleotides, the CDR3 is TGTGCCAGCAGCTTTTTAACGGGACAGGGGTCTTTGTTCTCCTACGAGCAGTACTTC.

V usage is TRBV15 and J usage is TRBJ2-7; D remains ambiguous. Germline values: CDR1 LNHNV, CDR2 YYDKDF (reference sequence). V lost 5 bases and J lost 0, with 8 bases in between. The CDR3 extends over 13 amino acids. The CDR3 sequence is CATSGTLSYEQYF. CDR3 DNA sequence: TGTGCCACCAGCGGAACTCTCTCCTACGAGCAGTACTTC.

This clone was detected a few times. The genes are TRBV5-8 and TRBJ2-7; 8 bases are a match to TRBD1. The CDR3 consists of 14 residues. Germline CDR1 is SGHTS and CDR2 is YDEGEE. V was pared by 1 base and J by 3 bases, with 3 bases of the junction left unmatched. CDR3 coding DNA: TGTGCCAGCAGCTTGCCGGACAGGGTCTACGAGCAGTACTTC. This codes for CASSLPDRVYEQYF.

Turning to this clone: Other DNA sequences in this specimen translate into the identical CDR3. The J gene is TRBJ1-1, the V gene TRBV2, with D unclear. The ends were cut back, 8 bases at V and 5 bases at J, with 6 bases in the middle. This CDR3 has 10 residues. Germline V gene sequence: CDR1 SNHLY, CDR2 FYNNEI. The CDR3 reads CASRGTEAFF. In nucleotides, the CDR3 is TGTGCCAGCCGCGGGACTGAAGCTTTCTTT.